This T cell receptor (beta chain) appears in the sequencing data of a study of T cell responses to AZD1222 COVID-19 vaccine. Trimming pared 5 bases from V and 1 base from J, leaving 8 bases between. The CDR3 covers 13 residues. CDR1 and CDR2 (germline): MNHEY, SVGAGI. TCRdb keeps only in-frame clones here, not all; method: immunoSEQ multiplex PCR. This sample has approximately 70,000 clones, with 82% found just once. Overall study results and limits: Repertoires in all cases were sampled only once the peak T cell response had passed. Spike was spanned by vaccine-associated CD4 TCRs, which were dominant at 160-218 and 743-854. Most donors were white British, females outnumbered males, and clonal diversity was possibly underestimated.

This clone has a single count. Its specificity is unknown. Sample: peripheral blood, taken on day 0 of AZD1222 vaccination. The chain combines TRBV6-5 with TRBJ1-1; D unclear. The sequence was collected from an adult in good health. The DNA for the CDR3 is TGTGCCAGCAGTCCGGTAGGGAACACTGAAGCTTTCTTT. Its protein is CASSPVGNTEAFF.